Each of the 14 T cell receptor beta chains below was sequenced from the same sample in a study of blood T cell repertoires in COVID-19. Sequencing used immunoSEQ multiplex PCR; TCRdb keeps in-frame clones, though not all of them. The table has 250,000 to 300,000 clones, about four fifths seen once. Input material: PBMCs or T cells enriched from blood (not recorded which). The receptors stem from a man aged 40-50 years who had been exposed to COVID-19.

This chain joins TRBV24-1 and TRBJ1-2, with D possibly being TRBD1 (5 bases). Trimming removed 2 bases at V and 6 bases at J, with 12 bases between. CDR1 and CDR2 from the germline V gene are KGHDR and SFDVKD. The CDR3 has 14 residues. CDR3 protein: CATSDYRGTDGYTF. CDR3 bases: TGTGCCACCAGTGATTACCGGGGGACGGATGGCTACACCTTC.

V gene TRBV19 combines with J gene TRBJ1-4; maybe TRBD1 (6 bases). Deletions cut 6 bases from V and 5 bases from J, with 10 bases between. Germline assignment: CDR1 LNHDA and CDR2 SQIVND (reference sequence). This CDR3 has 13 residues. The CDR3 region has the DNA TGTGCCAGTAGAGGACAGATAAATGAAAAACTGTTTTTT. It codes for CASRGQINEKLFF.

The CDR3 coding sequence is TGTGCCAGCAGCACCGGACTAGCGGGGCCTTATAGCACAGATACGCAGTATTTT. It encodes CASSTGLAGPYSTDTQYF. The genes are TRBV11-2 and TRBJ2-3; 12 bases are shared with TRBD2. The V and J ends lost 5 bases and 0 bases, in that order; junction bases with no gene match: 9. The germline V gene has CDR1 SGHAT and CDR2 FQNNGV. CDR3 length equals 18 residues.

V and J are TRBV30 and TRBJ1-1; D unclear. This CDR3 is built from 12 residues. Germline CDR1 reads GTSNPN; CDR2 reads SVGIG (reference sequence). V shed 2 bases and J shed 11 bases, with 15 bases lying between them. CDR3 DNA: TGTGCCTGGAGTCTTACCGGGGTGAATGCTTTCTTT. It translates to CAWSLTGVNAFF.

This chain links TRBV5-1 with TRBJ1-1, with D possibly being TRBD1 (6 bases). V was pared by 0 bases and J by 0 bases, with 12 bases between. Germline CDR1 reads SGHRS; CDR2 reads YFSETQ. The CDR3 is made up of 16 amino acids. The CDR3 is CASSLVGDRLNTEAFF. The CDR3 DNA reads TGCGCCAGCAGCTTGGTTGGTGACAGGTTGAACACTGAAGCTTTCTTT.

The chain employs TRBV7-6 and TRBJ2-2, with 10 bases lining up with TRBD2. The CDR3 is 16 amino acids. CDR1 is SGHVS, CDR2 FNYEAQ, per germline. V trimming: 5 bases; J trimming: 4 bases; junction bases outside the gene matches: 7. The CDR3 DNA reads as TGTGCCAGCAGCACATATAGCGGGAGGATCACCGGGGAGCTGTTTTTT. Its protein is CASSTYSGRITGELFF.

This sequence joins TRBV4-1 and TRBJ2-1; 7 nucleotides align to TRBD1. J lost 5 bases, V lost 5 bases, and 6 bases had no gene match. Germline values: CDR1 MGHRA, CDR2 YSYEKL. The CDR3 consists of 14 residues. The CDR3 here is CASSTPGQNNEQFF. The CDR3 nucleotides are TGCGCCAGCAGCACTCCGGGACAGAACAATGAGCAGTTCTTC.

The rearrangement uses TRBV4-2 and TRBJ1-2; possibly TRBD1 for D (6 bases). CDR1 and CDR2 from the germline V gene are LGHNA and YNFKEQ. Trimming took 0 bases from V and 5 from J, leaving 10 bases between them. CDR3 length: 14 amino acids. The CDR3 sequence is CASSQDRGRYGYTF. Here the CDR3 DNA reads TGTGCCAGCAGCCAAGACAGGGGACGGTATGGCTACACCTTC.

CDR3 nucleotide sequence: TGTGCCAGCAGCCCAGTGGGGGACAGTCATGAGCAGTACTTC. Its translation: CASSPVGDSHEQYF. The chain has TRBV11-2 and TRBJ2-7; 7 bases fit TRBD1. Trimming took 5 bases from V and 7 from J; bases not matched to a gene: 11. Germline V gene lookup returns CDR1 SGHAT and CDR2 FQNNGV. The CDR3 spans 14 residues.

The chain employs TRBV20-1 and TRBJ1-4; D remains ambiguous. This CDR3 comprises 18 residues. CDR1 and CDR2 (germline): DFQATT, SNEGSKA (reference sequence). V was pared by 3 bases and J by 0 bases, with 20 bases between. CDR3 bases: TGCAGTGCTAGTAGCCAGAGACAATTCCGAACAACTAATGAAAAACTGTTTTTT. Protein product: CSASSQRQFRTTNEKLFF.

The rearrangement links TRBV3-1 (or the pseudogene TRBV3-2) to TRBJ1-2, with TRBD1 as a possible D gene (6 bases). The V end lost 1 base, the J end lost 6 bases, and 15 bases lay between the germline ends. CDR1 and CDR2 (germline): LGHDT, YNNKEL (reference sequence). CDR3 length: 15 residues. The CDR3 sequence: CASSQGSGTSDGYTF. CDR3 DNA sequence: TGTGCCAGCAGCCAAGGTTCCGGGACATCTGATGGCTACACCTTC.

The chain carries TRBV30 and TRBJ1-6; TRBD1 matches 8 bases. The germline CDR1 and CDR2 sequences are GTSNPN and SVGIG (reference sequence). CDR3 length equals 16 residues. The trim removed 3 bases at V and 9 bases at J, leaving 13 bases unmatched. CDR3 loop: CAWSHDRTGLFSPLHF. The CDR3 coding sequence is TGTGCCTGGAGCCATGACCGGACAGGGCTGTTTTCACCCCTCCACTTT.

The chain has TRBV15 and TRBJ1-1, with TRBD1 as a possible D gene (5 bases). The V gene's germline CDR1 is LNHNV and CDR2 YYDKDF (reference sequence). CDR3 length equals 16 residues. V lost 1 base and J lost 0, with 12 bases in between. The CDR3 DNA reads TGTGCCACCAGCAGAGTCGGGACTCGGCTGAACACTGAAGCTTTCTTT. Translated: CATSRVGTRLNTEAFF.

The chain carries TRBV12-3 or TRBV12-4 and TRBJ1-1, with no clear D. This CDR3 region has 12 residues. The V end was cut by 7 bases, the J end by 7 bases, with 13 bases between. The CDR3 sequence: CASTPYGGEAFF. CDR3 nucleotides: TGTGCCAGCACTCCCTACGGCGGTGAAGCTTTCTTT.